This TCR beta chain came from a study of OX40 agonist ivuxolimab in advanced cancers. Looking at the study overall: Partial responses were seen in three patients, one with hepatocellular carcinoma and two with cutaneous melanoma.

Clones were sequenced by immunoSEQ multiplex PCR, and TCRdb holds only the in-frame ones, with some missing. The data hold 95,000 to 100,000 clones, with about four fifths observed a single time. Germline-derived CDR1 and CDR2 are SEHNR and FQNEAQ (reference sequence). The CDR3 has 12 residues. V was pared by 3 bases and J by 6 bases, with 6 bases between. As to this clone: The same CDR3 can be traced to other DNA sequences in this sample.

The sequence was collected from an adult with an advanced solid tumor such as melanoma, head and neck, liver or kidney cancer. The material was CD4+ or CD8+ T cells sorted from blood, obtained in a trial of the OX40 agonist ivuxolimab. The rearrangement joins TRBV7-9 to TRBJ2-1; D not resolved. The CDR3 loop is CASSLGLNEQFF. CDR3 in DNA: TGTGCCAGCAGCTTGGGCCTCAATGAGCAGTTCTTC.